What follows is one T cell receptor (beta chain) and its context. Its antigen is not known. The source of the sample is a study of T cell responses to AZD1222 COVID-19 vaccine. Germline CDR1 is SGHTA and CDR2 is FQGNSA. There are 14 residues in the CDR3. V was clipped by 0 bases and J by 9 bases; unmatched bases: 3. Findings and limits, study-wide: Females made up more of the donors, who were largely white British, and clonal diversity may have come out too low. Mapped onto spike, vaccine-associated CD4 TCRs spanned it and were dominant at 160-218 and 743-854.

The assay was immunoSEQ multiplex PCR, and TCRdb's table has in-frame clones only and misses some. The profile shows over 100,000 clones, about nine tenths of them singletons. The sequence came from an adult in good health. The gene calls are TRBV7-2 and TRBJ1-5; 9 nucleotides match TRBD1. This specimen was peripheral blood, taken on day 0 of AZD1222 vaccination. The CDR3 DNA reads as TGTGCCAGCAGCTTAGCGACAGGGGGAGGGCCCCAGCATTTT. Translated: CASSLATGGGPQHF.